The 31 T cell receptor beta chains listed next were all sequenced from one sample in a study of blood T cell repertoires in COVID-19. The assay was immunoSEQ multiplex PCR, and TCRdb's table has in-frame clones only and misses some. Of roughly 160,000 clones in the sample, around 83% were seen once. The source material was peripheral blood. The origin of the receptors is a man aged 50 to 60 with active or convalescent COVID-19.

The chain recombines TRBV6-4 with TRBJ1-5, with D hard to call. CDR1 MRHNA and CDR2 SNTAGT come from the germline V gene. With 3 bases removed from V and 3 bases from J, the gap between germline ends came to 6 bases. The CDR3 has 13 amino acids. The CDR3 bases are TGTGCCAGCAGTGAACAGATCAATCAGCCCCAGCATTTT. It is translated as CASSEQINQPQHF.

The chain combines TRBV9 with TRBJ2-6; no definite D call. V was shortened by 2 bases and J by 0 bases, with 3 bases between the two germline ends. This CDR3 is 14 amino acids long. The germline V gene has CDR1 SGDLS and CDR2 YYNGEE. The chain's CDR3 is CASSVFSGANVLTF. The CDR3 DNA follows: TGTGCCAGCAGCGTCTTCTCTGGGGCCAACGTCCTGACTTTC.

The rearrangement links TRBV4-3 to TRBJ2-1; 8 bases line up with TRBD2. The CDR3 loop spans 16 amino acids. Germline CDR1 is LGHNA and CDR2 is YSLEER. V dropped 0 bases and J dropped 9; count of bases not matched to a gene: 10. Here the CDR3 DNA reads TGCGCCAGCAGCCAAGACCCCGGCGGGGGGCGGGGTGAGCAGTTCTTC. This sequence encodes CASSQDPGGGRGEQFF.

V usage is TRBV18 and J usage is TRBJ1-2; TRBD1 is a possible D gene (6 bases). This CDR3 contains 14 residues. With 2 bases removed from V and 6 bases from J, the gap between germline ends came to 13 bases. Germline CDR1 is KGHSH and CDR2 is LQKENI. Here the CDR3 DNA reads TGTGCCAGCTCACCAGGGGGCAGGGGCAATGGCTACACCTTC. Its protein product is CASSPGGRGNGYTF.

The chain uses TRBV6-2 or TRBV6-3 and TRBJ1-2, with 12 bases identical to TRBD1. Germline assignment: CDR1 MNHEY and CDR2 SVGEGT. V was pared by 4 bases and J by 8 bases, with 8 bases of the junction left unmatched. The CDR3 loop spans 15 amino acids. The CDR3 bases are TGTGCCAGCAGTTCACGCGGGACAGGGGGCGACGGCTACACCTTC. It translates to CASSSRGTGGDGYTF.

The J gene is TRBJ1-4, the V gene TRBV5-6; 9 nucleotides match TRBD1. The CDR3 length is 14 residues. Germline V gene sequence: CDR1 SGHDT, CDR2 YYEEEE. The junction had 4 bases not matched to a gene; V was cut back by 4 bases and J by 6 bases. The CDR3 DNA reads as TGTGCCAGCAGCCCCCGGGACAGGGATGAAAAACTGTTTTTT. It translates to CASSPRDRDEKLFF.

The chain couples TRBV12-5 to TRBJ2-1, with 10 bases aligning to TRBD2. The CDR3 extends over 15 amino acids. Per germline, CDR1 LGHNT and CDR2 FRNRAP. J gave up 2 bases and V 5 bases, and 3 bases lay outside the gene matches. CDR3 in DNA: TGTGCTAGTGGTACCAGCGGGAGGGCCTACAATGAGCAGTTCTTC. It yields the protein CASGTSGRAYNEQFF.

The V gene is TRBV27, the J gene TRBJ2-7; tentatively, D is TRBD1 (5 bases). Germline values: CDR1 MNHEY, CDR2 SMNVEV (reference sequence). The CDR3 contains 16 residues. V was pared by 2 bases and J by 0 bases, with 14 bases between. CDR3 DNA: TGTGCCAGCAGTTTAGGACACTTAAGTTACTCCTACGAGCAGTACTTC. As protein: CASSLGHLSYSYEQYF.

This sequence joins TRBV5-6 and TRBJ2-3; D unclear. Germline V CDR1 and CDR2: SGHDT, YYEEEE. V was cut by 4 bases and J by 1 base, with 10 bases left in between. There are 14 residues in the CDR3. The CDR3: CASSLPSGTDTQYF. CDR3 DNA: TGTGCCAGCAGCCTACCCTCGGGCACAGATACGCAGTATTTT.

This clone was observed at least ten times. The chain uses TRBV6-1 and TRBJ1-1; perhaps TRBD1 as D (5 bases). CDR3 length: 14 residues. Germline CDR1 reads MNHNS; CDR2 reads SASEGT. Trimming took off 0 bases at V and 3 bases at J, with 8 bases between the two ends. CDR3 bases: TGTGCCAGCAGTGAAGCGGGGCGGTACACTGAAGCTTTCTTT. This sequence encodes CASSEAGRYTEAFF.

J is TRBJ1-4 and V is TRBV20-1; perhaps TRBD1 as D (5 bases). Germline lookup yields CDR1 DFQATT and CDR2 SNEGSKA (reference sequence). Trimming took off 3 bases at V and 2 bases at J, with 10 bases between the two ends. The CDR3 consists of 14 residues. CDR3 protein: CSASRGSTNEKLFF. In nucleotides, the CDR3 is TGCAGTGCTAGTAGGGGAAGCACTAATGAAAAACTGTTTTTT.

The chain links TRBV25-1 to TRBJ1-6, with TRBD1 identical over 7 bases. Germline CDR1 reads MGHDK; CDR2 reads SYGVNS. CDR3 length: 17 residues. Trimming cost V 5 bases and J 0 bases; bases outside gene matches: 7. The DNA of the CDR3 is TGTGCCAGCAGTCAGACAGGGTCAAGCTCCTATAATTCACCCCTCCACTTT. Translation gives CASSQTGSSSYNSPLHF.

This clone appeared a single time. The chain has TRBV11-2 and TRBJ2-7; D is uncertain. Germline V lookup: CDR1 SGHAT, CDR2 FQNNGV. The CDR3 length is 11 residues. V was cut by 8 bases and J by 12 bases, with 17 bases left in between. This CDR3 is CASPEQACAYF. In DNA, the CDR3 is TGTGCCAGCCCAGAGCAAGCGTGCGCGTACTTC.

This sequence joins TRBV7-2 and TRBJ2-3; no definite D call. Germline V gene lookup returns CDR1 SGHTA and CDR2 FQGNSA. CDR3 length: 14 residues. V was pared by 2 bases and J by 0 bases, with 6 bases between. CDR3 sequence: CASSLFSSTDTQYF. CDR3 nucleotide sequence: TGTGCCAGCAGCTTATTTTCAAGCACAGATACGCAGTATTTT.

This chain uses TRBV28 with TRBJ2-1, with D perhaps TRBD2 (6 bases). The germline gives CDR1 MDHEN, CDR2 SYDVKM. The length of the CDR3 is 15 residues. With 5 bases removed from V and 9 bases from J, the gap between germline ends came to 20 bases. The CDR3 protein is CASSDTNGRRGEQFF. CDR3 DNA: TGTGCCAGCAGTGATACTAACGGGAGAAGGGGTGAGCAGTTCTTC.

The chain joins TRBV2 to TRBJ2-7, with D possibly TRBD2 on 6 matching bases. The V gene's germline CDR1 is SNHLY and CDR2 FYNNEI. Trimming stripped 4 bases from V and 3 bases from J, with 10 bases between. The CDR3 totals 13 residues. This chain's CDR3 is CASSGVGGYEQYF. CDR3 sequence (DNA): TGTGCCAGCAGTGGTGTGGGAGGCTACGAGCAGTACTTC.

This clone was recorded a few times. This chain joins TRBV4-2 and TRBJ2-1, with 10 bases identical to TRBD2. Germline CDR1 reads LGHNA; CDR2 reads YNFKEQ. The V and J ends lost 1 base and 7 bases, in that order; junction bases with no gene match: 7. This CDR3 spans 16 amino acids. In nucleotides, the CDR3 is TGTGCCAGCAGCCAAGTAGCGGGGGGTCTTAGAAATGAGCAGTTCTTC. It encodes CASSQVAGGLRNEQFF.

This clone was detected only a few times. CDR3 DNA sequence: TGCGCCAGCAGCCGATCGACAGTAAACTCCTACAATGAGCAGTTCTTC. Translating gives CASSRSTVNSYNEQFF. The chain couples TRBV4-1 to TRBJ2-1, with D perhaps matching TRBD1 (5 bases). Trimming removed 4 bases from V and 0 bases from J, with 13 bases in between. Germline assignment: CDR1 MGHRA and CDR2 YSYEKL. The CDR3 sequence is 16 residues long.

This clone is a singleton in its sample. The V and J genes are TRBV11-3 and TRBJ1-4; TRBD1 matches 8 bases. The CDR3 loop spans 17 amino acids. The V gene end was trimmed by 5 bases and the J gene end by 7 bases; junction bases not matched to a gene: 15. Germline CDR1 reads SGHNT; CDR2 reads YENEEA. The CDR3, as DNA: TGTGCCAGCAGCAAGGGGACAGGAGGCTGGTCAGGTGAAAAACTGTTTTTT. It encodes CASSKGTGGWSGEKLFF.

The chain joins TRBV5-1 to TRBJ2-7, with 8 bases lining up with TRBD2. V shed 4 bases and J 2 bases; nucleotides not matched to a gene: 8. The CDR3 contains 15 residues. Per the germline V gene, CDR1 is SGHRS and CDR2 is YFSETQ. This CDR3 reads CASSPGGVNTYEQYF. The CDR3 coding sequence is TGCGCCAGCAGCCCCGGGGGGGTCAATACCTACGAGCAGTACTTC.

The chain combines TRBV2 with TRBJ2-3; TRBD2 matches 8 bases. Germline V CDR1 and CDR2: SNHLY, FYNNEI. This CDR3 has 16 amino acids. J gave up 3 bases and V 6 bases, and 11 bases lay outside the gene matches. This CDR3 is CASSGGARRGTDTQYF. CDR3 coding DNA: TGTGCCAGCAGCGGGGGGGCACGTCGGGGAACAGATACGCAGTATTTT.

This chain uses TRBV29-1 with TRBJ2-5, with D possibly being TRBD1 (5 bases). V was trimmed by 7 bases and J by 4 bases, leaving 16 bases between them. The CDR3 runs to 13 residues. Germline V lookup: CDR1 SQVTM, CDR2 ANQGSEA. CDR3 in amino acids: CSAPRASRETQYF. The CDR3 nucleotides are TGCAGCGCCCCCAGGGCTTCGAGAGAGACCCAGTACTTC.

V usage is TRBV5-1 and J usage is TRBJ2-3, with D possibly matching TRBD1 (6 bases). Per the germline V gene, CDR1 is SGHRS and CDR2 is YFSETQ. Trimming shortened V by 0 bases and J by 1 base, and 12 bases separated the two germline ends. This CDR3 spans 16 amino acids. CDR3 sequence reads: CASSLVKGTRTDTQYF. CDR3 sequence (DNA): TGCGCCAGCAGCTTGGTTAAGGGGACACGCACAGATACGCAGTATTTT.

Details on this clone: A read error may account for a junction end that differs from germline. The chain employs TRBV7-2 and TRBJ2-3, with unresolved D. Germline V gene lookup returns CDR1 SGHTA and CDR2 FQGNSA. The CDR3 is 11 amino acids. The CDR3 nucleotides read TGTGCCAGCAGCTTAACAGATCCGCAGTATTTT. Protein: CASSLTDPQYF. The variable domain in full, completed from reference TRBV7-2 and TRBJ2-3, reads GAGVSQSPSNKVTEKGKDVELRCDPISGHTALYWYRQSLGQGLEFLIYFQGNSAPDKSGLPSDRFSAERTGGSVSTLTIQRTQQEDSAVYLCASSLTDPQYFGPGTRLTVL.

The gene calls are TRBV5-8 and TRBJ2-7; D uncertain. Looked up from germline, CDR1 is SGHTS and CDR2 is YDEGEE. The V end was cut by 0 bases, the J end by 6 bases, with 19 bases between. This CDR3 contains 16 residues. CDR3 nucleotides: TGTGCCAGCAGCTTGGGTGGTGACGTCGGGTTGGGCGAGCAGTACTTC. Protein sequence: CASSLGGDVGLGEQYF. Combining the CDR3 with reference TRBV5-8 and TRBJ2-7 gives the whole variable domain EAGVTQSPTHLIKTRGQQATLRCSPISGHTSVYWYQQALGLGLQFLLWYDEGEERNRGNFPPRFSGRQFPNYSSELNVNALELEDSALYLCASSLGGDVGLGEQYFGPGTRLTVT.

The gene calls are TRBV4-3 and TRBJ2-1, with D possibly TRBD2 on 5 matching bases. CDR1 LGHNA and CDR2 YSLEER come from the germline V gene. Trimming cost V 1 base and J 6 bases, with 16 bases left between them. The CDR3 is 16 residues long. CDR3: CASSQVGRADSNEQFF. For the CDR3, the DNA is TGCGCCAGCAGCCAAGTAGGGCGGGCGGACTCCAATGAGCAGTTCTTC.

The chain employs TRBV7-8 and TRBJ2-7; D is perhaps TRBD2 (5 bases). This CDR3 contains 15 residues. Germline CDR1 and CDR2: SGHVS and FQNEAQ. The V end lost 4 bases, the J end lost 3 bases, and 16 bases lay between the germline ends. The CDR3 DNA sequence: TGTGCCAGCAGCTCGCGAGGGAGTCTGAGCTACGAGCAGTACTTC. Protein product: CASSSRGSLSYEQYF.

This clone was observed a handful of times. The genes are TRBV15 and TRBJ2-3; weak D call: TRBD1 (6 bases). CDR1 and CDR2 from the germline V gene are LNHNV and YYDKDF (reference sequence). Trimming took 1 base from V and 5 from J, leaving 16 bases between them. The CDR3 runs to 16 residues. This CDR3 reads CATSRGGQDHRDTQYF. CDR3 nucleotides: TGTGCCACCAGCAGAGGGGGGCAGGATCATCGAGATACGCAGTATTTT.

V and J are TRBV4-3 and TRBJ2-7; D remains ambiguous. Trimming took 1 base from V and 3 from J, leaving 7 bases between them. This CDR3 is 13 amino acids long. Germline V gives CDR1 LGHNA, CDR2 YSLEER. CDR3 nucleotide sequence: TGCGCCAGCAGCCAAGTGGCCTTCTACGAGCAGTACTTC. Translating it yields CASSQVAFYEQYF.

The J gene is TRBJ2-2, the V gene TRBV9, with 7 bases aligning to TRBD2. CDR1 is SGDLS, CDR2 YYNGEE, per germline. The V gene end was trimmed by 0 bases and the J gene end by 8 bases; junction bases not matched to a gene: 4. This CDR3 is built from 14 residues. CDR3 protein: CASSVGGTNGELFF. Here the CDR3 DNA reads TGTGCCAGCAGCGTAGGGGGGACTAATGGGGAGCTGTTTTTT.

This clone appeared a few times. The rearrangement joins TRBV18 to TRBJ1-6; 11 positions match TRBD1. Germline values: CDR1 KGHSH, CDR2 LQKENI. The V segment lost 6 bases and the J segment 8 bases; nucleotides outside the gene matches: 12. The CDR3 covers 17 residues. CDR3 loop: CASSAVRTGGSDSPLHF. CDR3 nucleotide sequence: TGTGCCAGCTCCGCCGTGAGGACAGGGGGCAGTGATTCACCCCTCCACTTT.